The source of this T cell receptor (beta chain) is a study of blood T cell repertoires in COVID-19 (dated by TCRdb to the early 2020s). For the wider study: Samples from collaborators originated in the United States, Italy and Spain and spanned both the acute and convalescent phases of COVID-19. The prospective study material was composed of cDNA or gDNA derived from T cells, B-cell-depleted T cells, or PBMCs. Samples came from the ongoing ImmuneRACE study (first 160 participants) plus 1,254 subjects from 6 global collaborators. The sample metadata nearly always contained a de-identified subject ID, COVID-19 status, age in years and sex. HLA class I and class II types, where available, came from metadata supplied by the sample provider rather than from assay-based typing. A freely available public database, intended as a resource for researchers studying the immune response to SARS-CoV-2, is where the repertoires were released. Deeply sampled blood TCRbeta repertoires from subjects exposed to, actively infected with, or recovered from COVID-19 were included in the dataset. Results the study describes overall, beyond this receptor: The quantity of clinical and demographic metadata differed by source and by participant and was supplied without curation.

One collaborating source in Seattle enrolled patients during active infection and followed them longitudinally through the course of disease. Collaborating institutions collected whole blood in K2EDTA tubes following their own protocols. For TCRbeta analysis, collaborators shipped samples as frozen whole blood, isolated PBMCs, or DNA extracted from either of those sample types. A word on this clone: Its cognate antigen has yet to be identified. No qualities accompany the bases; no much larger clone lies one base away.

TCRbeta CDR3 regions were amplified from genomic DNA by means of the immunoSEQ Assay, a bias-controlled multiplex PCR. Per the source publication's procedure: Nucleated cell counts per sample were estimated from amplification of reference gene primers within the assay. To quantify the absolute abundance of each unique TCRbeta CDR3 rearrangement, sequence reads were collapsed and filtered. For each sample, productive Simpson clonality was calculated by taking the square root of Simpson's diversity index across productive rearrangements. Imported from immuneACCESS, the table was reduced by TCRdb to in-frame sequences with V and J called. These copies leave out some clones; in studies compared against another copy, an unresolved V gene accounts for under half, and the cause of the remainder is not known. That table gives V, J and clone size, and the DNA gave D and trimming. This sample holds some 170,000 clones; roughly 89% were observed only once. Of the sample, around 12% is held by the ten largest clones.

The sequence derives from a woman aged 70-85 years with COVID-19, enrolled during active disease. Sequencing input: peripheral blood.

In nucleotides, the sequence is TGTGCCAGCAGTCGCAGACTAGCGGGAGGCGGCGGGGAGCTGTTTTTT. It is translated as CASSRRLAGGGGELFF. Rearrangement joined TRBV11-2 to TRBJ2-2, with TRBD2 identical over 13 junction bases. V ends up 6 bases short and J 7 bases short, with an unmatched junction base count of 8. From cysteine to phenylalanine, the CDR3 is 16 amino acids long. The only DNA kept is the CDR3, 48 bases in frame from the first base. Reading the germline V gene gives CDR1 SGHAT and CDR2 FQNNGV.